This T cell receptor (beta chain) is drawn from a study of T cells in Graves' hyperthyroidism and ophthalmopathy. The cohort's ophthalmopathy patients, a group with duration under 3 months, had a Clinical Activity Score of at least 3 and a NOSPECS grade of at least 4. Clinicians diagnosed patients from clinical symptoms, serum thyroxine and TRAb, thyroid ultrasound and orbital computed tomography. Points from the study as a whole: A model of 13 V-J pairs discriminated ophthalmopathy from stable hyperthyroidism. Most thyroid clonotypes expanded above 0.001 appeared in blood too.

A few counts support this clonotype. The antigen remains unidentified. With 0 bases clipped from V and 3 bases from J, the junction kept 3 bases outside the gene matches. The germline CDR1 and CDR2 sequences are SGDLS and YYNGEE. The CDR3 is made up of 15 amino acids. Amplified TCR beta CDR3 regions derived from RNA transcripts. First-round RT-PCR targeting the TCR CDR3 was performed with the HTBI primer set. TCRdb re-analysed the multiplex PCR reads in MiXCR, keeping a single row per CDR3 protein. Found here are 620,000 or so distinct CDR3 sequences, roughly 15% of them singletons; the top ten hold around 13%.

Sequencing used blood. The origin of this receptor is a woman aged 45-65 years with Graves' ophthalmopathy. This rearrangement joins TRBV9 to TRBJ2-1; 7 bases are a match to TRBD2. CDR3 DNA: TGTGCCAGCAGCGTAGAACGGGAGGTCTACAATGAGCAGTTCTTC. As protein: CASSVEREVYNEQFF.